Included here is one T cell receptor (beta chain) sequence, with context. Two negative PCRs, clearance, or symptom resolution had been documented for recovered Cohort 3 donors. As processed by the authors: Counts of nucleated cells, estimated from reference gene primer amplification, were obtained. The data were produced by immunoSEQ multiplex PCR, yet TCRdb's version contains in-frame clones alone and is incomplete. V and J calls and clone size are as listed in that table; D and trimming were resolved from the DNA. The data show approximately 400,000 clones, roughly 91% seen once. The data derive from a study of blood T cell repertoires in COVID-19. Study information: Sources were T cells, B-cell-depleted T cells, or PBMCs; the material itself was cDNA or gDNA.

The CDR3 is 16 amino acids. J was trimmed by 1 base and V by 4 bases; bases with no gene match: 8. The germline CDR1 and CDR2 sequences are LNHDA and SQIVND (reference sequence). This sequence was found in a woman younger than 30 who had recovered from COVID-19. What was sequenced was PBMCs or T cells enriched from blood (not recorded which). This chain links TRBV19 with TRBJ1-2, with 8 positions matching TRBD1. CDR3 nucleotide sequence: TGTGCCAGTAGTACGGCAGGGGGCGTTTTTAACTATGGCTACACCTTC. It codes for CASSTAGGVFNYGYTF.